This record covers a single TCR beta chain. What this receptor recognizes is not known. Nothing much larger sits one base from this clone, and base qualities are not available. This entry belongs to a study of T cells after yellow fever vaccination (dated by TCRdb to between 2018 and 2021). About the study as a whole: The SMART-Seq v4 Ultra Low Input RNA kit was used to prepare libraries from fractions with low cell numbers. To follow T-cell clones before and after primary and booster YFV17D yellow fever vaccination, bulk TCR alpha and beta repertoires were sequenced over time. Bulk PBMC replicates and cell subsets were isolated from blood drawn at multiple timepoints before and after both primary and secondary immunization. Two healthy male donors, one aged 18 to 30 and one aged 30 to 40 years, were included in the cohort.

Paper-wide results and their limitations: Because the study included only two donors, the extent to which the findings can be generalized is limited. After the booster, most clones that had expanded after primary vaccination were detected again (around 97% of CD4 and about 88% of CD8), suggesting broad maintenance of memory. A small share of clonotypes occurred in both CD4 and CD8 compartments, likely arising from convergent recombination. FACS-sorted repertoires could contain abundant contaminating clonotypes from the bulk population, so computational filtering was required. Compared with the primary T-cell response, the secondary T-cell response was faster but weaker, reaching its peak on day 5 rather than on day 15.

The treatment or condition label on this specimen signifies: live attenuated yellow fever vaccine strain. At each blood-draw timepoint, two biological replicates of bulk PBMCs were obtained. A standard Ficoll-Paque protocol was used to isolate PBMCs from peripheral blood. TriZol was used to extract RNA from bulk PBMCs, CD4 and CD8 fractions, and dextramer-positive and dextramer-negative fractions. Synthesis of TCR cDNA relied on 5'RACE template switching, a step that introduced a universal primer site along with unique molecular identifiers. cDNA synthesis was primed from both the TCR alpha and TCR beta constant segments. Libraries were amplified in two PCR steps, with sample barcodes and sequencing adapters added in the second step. Libraries were sequenced on Illumina HiSeq 2500 (2x100 bp) or NovaSeq (2x150 bp). Regarding the original processing steps: MIGEC handled demultiplexing of reads and collapsing into UMI consensus sequences, while MiXCR performed V(D)J alignment. Using edgeR on replicate PBMC samples, clonotypes were called vaccine-responding if FDR was below 0.01 and the log2 fold change was above 5 up to day 15. Each bulk clonotype received a CD4 or CD8 identity based on whether the sequenced CD4 or CD8 repertoire contained that clonotype at higher abundance. TCRdb reprocessed the public reads (quality trimming at Q25 with fastp, clone calling with MiXCR) and kept in-frame beta chains. One record per CDR3 amino acid sequence lists the most common genes and DNA. These V and J calls derive from TCRdb rather than the authors' analysis. The sample table records some 300,000 distinct CDR3 sequences; 7% to 9% of these occur just once. The leading ten clones occupy 17% of the sample.

The sequence was obtained from a man between 18 and 35 years old who received the YFV17D yellow fever vaccine. Sequencing was performed on PBMCs, taken roughly seven weeks after the first yellow fever vaccination.

CDR3 reads: CASSQQGIQYF. The DNA reads as follows: TGTGCCAGCAGCCAACAGGGCATTCAGTACTTC. The rearrangement combines TRBV14 with TRBJ2-4; TRBD1 is possibly the D segment (5 matching bases). A distance of 5 bases separates the germline ends of V and J, which lose 2 bases and 9 bases respectively. CDR1 and CDR2 were assigned from the germline V gene as SGHDN and FVKESK. From the cysteine through the phenylalanine, the CDR3 covers 11 amino acids. Only the CDR3 region is kept as DNA, spanning 33 bases read in frame from base 1.